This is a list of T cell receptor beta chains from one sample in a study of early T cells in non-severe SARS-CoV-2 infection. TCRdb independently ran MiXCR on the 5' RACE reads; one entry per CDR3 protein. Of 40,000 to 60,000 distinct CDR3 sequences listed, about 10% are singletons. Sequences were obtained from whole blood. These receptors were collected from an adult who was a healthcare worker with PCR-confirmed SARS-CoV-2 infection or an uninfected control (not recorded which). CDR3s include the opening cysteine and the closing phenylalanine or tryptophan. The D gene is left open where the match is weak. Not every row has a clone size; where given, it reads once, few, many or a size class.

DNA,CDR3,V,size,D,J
TGCGCCAGCGCCCCCGGCCAGGAGAGTATGAACACTGAAGCTTTCTTT,CASAPGQESMNTEAFF,TRBV4-1,many,.,TRBJ1-1
TGTGCCAGCAGTTTACTAGCGGGCACAGATACGCAGTATTTT,CASSLLAGTDTQYF,TRBV12-3/TRBV12-4,many,TRBD2,TRBJ2-3
TGTGCCAGCAGTCCGGACAGGGGAGGGACTGAAGCTTTCTTT,CASSPDRGGTEAFF,TRBV6-1,many,TRBD1,TRBJ1-1
TGTGCCAGCAGCCAAGTCTCCCGGGGCTCCTACGAGCAGTACTTC,CASSQVSRGSYEQYF,TRBV3-1,few,.,TRBJ2-7
TGTGCCAGCAGCTGGGGGGCGAGGACTGAAGCTTTCTTT,CASSWGARTEAFF,TRBV28,many,.,TRBJ1-1
TGTGCCAGCTCACCAGCCAGGGACATGAACACTGAAGCTTTCTTT,CASSPARDMNTEAFF,TRBV18,many,.,TRBJ1-1
TGTGCCAGCTCGGGGTCGGTATCTAGCTCCTACGAGCAGTACTTC,CASSGSVSSSYEQYF,TRBV19,many,.,TRBJ2-7
TGTGCCAGCAAGGTCCAATCCTCCTCCTACAATGAGCAGTTCTTC,CASKVQSSSYNEQFF,TRBV12-3/TRBV12-4,few,.,TRBJ2-1
TGTGCCTGGACGCGGGGCTCCGCGACTGAAGCTTTCTTT,CAWTRGSATEAFF,TRBV30,.,.,TRBJ1-1
TGTGCCAGCAGTTTTTCCGGGGATCAGCCCCAGCATTTT,CASSFSGDQPQHF,TRBV12-3/TRBV12-4,.,.,TRBJ1-5
TGTGCCAGCAGCGGCGGGAGAACAAACATTCAGTACTTC,CASSGGRTNIQYF,TRBV27,few,TRBD2,TRBJ2-4
TGCGCCAGCAGCTTCTCAGCTAACTATGGCTACACCTTC,CASSFSANYGYTF,TRBV5-1,.,.,TRBJ1-2
TGTGCCAGCAGACCCCACTCGACCACCGGGGAGCTGTTTTTT,CASRPHSTTGELFF,TRBV6-5,.,.,TRBJ2-2
TGTGCCAGCAGCTTAGCGAGGATGCCCGGGGGGGAGCAGTACTTC,CASSLARMPGGEQYF,TRBV7-8,.,TRBD2,TRBJ2-7
TGTGCCAGCAGCTTTCAGGCTAGCGGTAGAGAGCAGTTCTTC,CASSFQASGREQFF,TRBV7-2,many,TRBD2,TRBJ2-1
TGCAGTGCTAGAGATCGACAGGGGACTAGCGATTTGCACGAGCAGTACTTC,CSARDRQGTSDLHEQYF,TRBV20-1,many,TRBD2,TRBJ2-7
TGTGCCAGCAGCACTAGCCGACAGGGCTCGAAGACCCAGTACTTC,CASSTSRQGSKTQYF,TRBV28,many,.,TRBJ2-5
TGTGCCAGGGGCCCTAGTGTCAATGAGCAGTTCTTC,CARGPSVNEQFF,TRBV10-3,.,.,TRBJ2-1
TGTGCCACCAGTGCGGGACTACCGGGTGGGGAGCAGTTCTTC,CATSAGLPGGEQFF,TRBV24-1,.,TRBD2,TRBJ2-1
TGTGCCAGCAGCCGCGGACTAGCGGGTTTGTCAGATACGCAGTATTTT,CASSRGLAGLSDTQYF,TRBV7-2,many,TRBD2,TRBJ2-3
TGTGCCAGCAGCTTAAATCCGGGAGCGAGCACCGGGGAGCTGTTTTTT,CASSLNPGASTGELFF,TRBV7-3,many,.,TRBJ2-2
TGTGCCAGCAGTTTATTCTACACCCCCAAGATGAACACTGAAGCTTTCTTT,CASSLFYTPKMNTEAFF,TRBV27,many,.,TRBJ1-1
TGTGCCAGCAGTCCCTCTGGGGGCAGGCAGCCCCAGCATTTT,CASSPSGGRQPQHF,TRBV6-5,few,.,TRBJ1-5
TGCAGTACTGGACGGGACCCTCTAGCGGGCGAGCAGTACTTC,CSTGRDPLAGEQYF,TRBV20-1,.,TRBD2,TRBJ2-7
TGTGCCAGCAGTTTCGGGGCAGGGGGCGACAATGAGCAGTTCTTC,CASSFGAGGDNEQFF,TRBV12-3/TRBV12-4,few,TRBD1,TRBJ2-1
TGTGCCAGCCAGGGGGGCGGGAGGTGGTATACGCAGTATTTT,CASQGGGRWYTQYF,TRBV7-2,many,.,TRBJ2-3
TGTGCCACCAGCAGAAGGAGGGAGACAGGGGGAACCGGGGAGCTGTTTTTT,CATSRRRETGGTGELFF,TRBV15,many,TRBD1,TRBJ2-2
TGTGCCAGCAGCCCCCGGGACACCTCCTACGAGCAGTACTTC,CASSPRDTSYEQYF,TRBV7-9,many,.,TRBJ2-7
TGTGCCAGCAGTTATAAGGGCGATCAGCCCCAGCATTTT,CASSYKGDQPQHF,TRBV12-3/TRBV12-4,many,.,TRBJ1-5
TGTGCCAGCAGGGGCAGAATTGAAGCTTTCTTT,CASRGRIEAFF,TRBV2,few,.,TRBJ1-1
TGTGCCAGCAGCTACCCTCTGACTAGCGGGAGGTACACCGGGGAGCTGTTTTTT,CASSYPLTSGRYTGELFF,TRBV7-8,many,TRBD2,TRBJ2-2
TGTGCCAGCAGCCCCACGGACCCCGGGAGGGGTGGCTACACCTTC,CASSPTDPGRGGYTF,TRBV14,.,.,TRBJ1-2
TGTGCCAGCAGTTTTAACTTGGCCAGGGACTATGGCTACACCTTC,CASSFNLARDYGYTF,TRBV28,many,.,TRBJ1-2
TGTGCCAGCAGTCTAGGACACAGCTACGAGCAGTACTTC,CASSLGHSYEQYF,TRBV28,.,.,TRBJ2-7
TGTGCCAGCAGCCCTACCCGACAGGGGGCTGGGGAGACCCAGTACTTC,CASSPTRQGAGETQYF,TRBV5-4,.,TRBD1,TRBJ2-5
TGCGCCAGCAGCCCGGGACTAGCGGGAGGTTCAAGCTCCTACAATGAGCAGTTCTTC,CASSPGLAGGSSSYNEQFF,TRBV5-1,.,TRBD2,TRBJ2-1
TGCAGCGCAGGAGCTGAAATGAACACTGAAGCTTTCTTT,CSAGAEMNTEAFF,TRBV29-1,.,.,TRBJ1-1
TGTGCCAGCAGTTTGCACTATGACTCGAAGGGTAAGCAGTTCTTC,CASSLHYDSKGKQFF,TRBV28,many,.,TRBJ2-1
TGTGCCTGGAAATACGACGGGGAAGCTTTCTTT,CAWKYDGEAFF,TRBV30,few,.,TRBJ1-1
TGCAGTGCTCGGGGAGTGGCGGTTCATCCAGGAGAGACCCAGTACTTC,CSARGVAVHPGETQYF,TRBV20-1,.,.,TRBJ2-5
TGTGCCAGCAGCTTATCCCCCAGGGGCTTGAACACTGAAGCTTTCTTT,CASSLSPRGLNTEAFF,TRBV7-9,many,.,TRBJ1-1
TGTGCCAGCAGCCACCGTCGGACACAGGGTTGGAGCACCGGGGAGCTGTTTTTT,CASSHRRTQGWSTGELFF,TRBV28,.,.,TRBJ2-2
TGTGCCAGTAGCCGTTACAGTTCCGGCAATGAGCAGTTCTTC,CASSRYSSGNEQFF,TRBV19,.,.,TRBJ2-1
TGTGCCAGCAGTGAATTTACAGGGGGTGGTTCACCCCTCCACTTT,CASSEFTGGGSPLHF,TRBV2,many,TRBD1,TRBJ1-6
TGTGCCAGCAGCCCTCGTCTAGGAGGGCCCCCAGATACGCAGTATTTT,CASSPRLGGPPDTQYF,TRBV11-2,few,.,TRBJ2-3